The rows below give T cell receptor beta chains drawn from one sample of a study of blood T cell repertoires in COVID-19. The repertoire was sequenced with immunoSEQ multiplex PCR; TCRdb's copy has only in-frame clones and lacks some. The sample holds over 150,000 clones; roughly 87% are singletons and the top ten take approximately 2%. Sequenced sample: PBMCs or T cells enriched from blood (not recorded which). All receptors derive from a woman aged 30 to 39 who had recovered from COVID-19. The CDR3 runs from the conserved cysteine through the conserved F or W. Each record gives: clone size, J gene, D gene, V gene, CDR3 DNA, CDR3 protein. D genes are given only for firm matches. Part of the rows lack a size; the others show once, few, many or a class for expanded clones.

clone_size: -; j_call: TRBJ1-2; d_call: -; v_call: TRBV5-1; cdr3_nt: TGCGCCAGCAGCTTGGGAAACGGGAGTCCCTATGGCTACACCTTC; cdr3_aa: CASSLGNGSPYGYTF
clone_size: -; j_call: TRBJ2-7; d_call: -; v_call: TRBV11-3; cdr3_nt: TGTGCCAGCAGCTCCGATAGCGATGAGGGCTCCTACGAGCAGTACTTC; cdr3_aa: CASSSDSDEGSYEQYF
clone_size: few; j_call: TRBJ1-1; d_call: -; v_call: TRBV7-8; cdr3_nt: TGTGCCAGCAGCTTAGACTCAGGGTCCACTGAAGCTTTCTTT; cdr3_aa: CASSLDSGSTEAFF
clone_size: -; j_call: TRBJ1-1; d_call: -; v_call: TRBV30; cdr3_nt: TGTGCCTGGAGTGTGGGGGGTGCGGCTGAAGCTTTCTTT; cdr3_aa: CAWSVGGAAEAFF
clone_size: few; j_call: TRBJ1-2; d_call: TRBD1; v_call: TRBV5-4; cdr3_nt: TGTGCCAGCTCCCGGGACAGCGGGCTTAATGGCTACACCTTC; cdr3_aa: CASSRDSGLNGYTF
clone_size: -; j_call: TRBJ2-7; d_call: TRBD2; v_call: TRBV9; cdr3_nt: TGTGCCAGCAGCGTTGGGGGACTAGACCACGAGCAGTACTTC; cdr3_aa: CASSVGGLDHEQYF
clone_size: -; j_call: TRBJ2-7; d_call: TRBD1; v_call: TRBV4-1; cdr3_nt: TGCGCCAGCAGCCAATCAATACCCGGGACAGGGCCCTACGAGCAGTACTTC; cdr3_aa: CASSQSIPGTGPYEQYF
clone_size: -; j_call: TRBJ2-5; d_call: -; v_call: TRBV20-1; cdr3_nt: TGCACTGCGACTCGTCAAGAGACCCAGTACTTC; cdr3_aa: CTATRQETQYF
clone_size: -; j_call: TRBJ1-5; d_call: -; v_call: TRBV29-1; cdr3_nt: TGCAGCGTTGAAGACGGGGGAGGTCAGCCCCAGCATTTT; cdr3_aa: CSVEDGGGQPQHF
clone_size: once; j_call: TRBJ2-1; d_call: TRBD2; v_call: TRBV14; cdr3_nt: TGTGCCAGCAGCCAGCTATCCCTGAGCGGGAGGGCCTCTGAGCAGTTCTTC; cdr3_aa: CASSQLSLSGRASEQFF
clone_size: -; j_call: TRBJ2-7; d_call: -; v_call: TRBV28; cdr3_nt: TGTGCCAGCAGTGCAGACAAGCTGGTTTTTCCCTTC; cdr3_aa: CASSADKLVFPF
clone_size: -; j_call: TRBJ1-1; d_call: -; v_call: TRBV3-1/TRBV3-2; cdr3_nt: TGTGCCAGCAGCCAGGGGACACTGAACACTGAAGCTTTCTTT; cdr3_aa: CASSQGTLNTEAFF
clone_size: -; j_call: TRBJ2-3; d_call: -; v_call: TRBV7-9; cdr3_nt: TGTGCCAGCAGCTTAGCGGGGGCCAGCACAGATACGCAGTATTTT; cdr3_aa: CASSLAGASTDTQYF
clone_size: -; j_call: TRBJ1-3; d_call: -; v_call: TRBV23-1; cdr3_nt: TGCGCCAGCAGTCAATTTCCAGGGAAGCGAAACACCATATATTTT; cdr3_aa: CASSQFPGKRNTIYF
clone_size: -; j_call: TRBJ1-1; d_call: -; v_call: TRBV4-1; cdr3_nt: TGCGCCAGCAGCCAAGATTTACGGGGGTACACTGAAGCTTTCTTT; cdr3_aa: CASSQDLRGYTEAFF
clone_size: -; j_call: TRBJ2-1; d_call: TRBD2; v_call: TRBV10-3; cdr3_nt: TGTGCCATCAGGAAGTCTGCCGGGACTAGACTGAATGAGCAGTTCTTC; cdr3_aa: CAIRKSAGTRLNEQFF
clone_size: -; j_call: TRBJ2-1; d_call: TRBD1; v_call: TRBV2; cdr3_nt: TGTGCCAGCAGGGGGGACAGGTCCTACAATGAGCAGTTCTTC; cdr3_aa: CASRGDRSYNEQFF
clone_size: -; j_call: TRBJ1-2; d_call: -; v_call: TRBV19; cdr3_nt: TGTGCCAGTAGCACAGGGTATGGCTATGGCTACACCTTC; cdr3_aa: CASSTGYGYGYTF
clone_size: -; j_call: TRBJ2-5; d_call: -; v_call: TRBV4-1; cdr3_nt: TGCGCCAGCAGCCAAGGTCTCAGGCTGACACAAGAGACCCAGTACTTC; cdr3_aa: CASSQGLRLTQETQYF
clone_size: -; j_call: TRBJ2-3; d_call: TRBD2; v_call: TRBV24-1; cdr3_nt: TGTGCCACCAGTGATTTGCGGGGACTAGCGGAAGGCACAGATACGCAGTATTTT; cdr3_aa: CATSDLRGLAEGTDTQYF
clone_size: -; j_call: TRBJ2-7; d_call: TRBD2; v_call: TRBV7-2; cdr3_nt: TGTGCCAGCAGCTTAGGACCGGGGGGCTCCTACGAGCAGTACTTC; cdr3_aa: CASSLGPGGSYEQYF
clone_size: -; j_call: TRBJ1-2; d_call: -; v_call: TRBV18; cdr3_nt: TGTGCCAGCTCACCGGGCAGGGACTACTATGGCTACACCTTC; cdr3_aa: CASSPGRDYYGYTF
clone_size: -; j_call: TRBJ1-2; d_call: TRBD1; v_call: TRBV5-6; cdr3_nt: TGTGCCAGCAGCGGGGAATCGACAGGGTCCTATGGCTACACCTTC; cdr3_aa: CASSGESTGSYGYTF
clone_size: -; j_call: TRBJ1-1; d_call: -; v_call: TRBV6-5; cdr3_nt: TGTGCCAGCAGCCCGGTCCGGACCCGGAGGACTGAAGCTTTCTTT; cdr3_aa: CASSPVRTRRTEAFF
clone_size: -; j_call: TRBJ2-6; d_call: -; v_call: TRBV4-3; cdr3_nt: TGCGCCAGCAGCGACACCTCTGGGGCCAACGTCCTGACTTTC; cdr3_aa: CASSDTSGANVLTF
clone_size: -; j_call: TRBJ2-7; d_call: -; v_call: TRBV7-9; cdr3_nt: TGTGCCAGCAGCTTAGATACACGATCCTACGAGCAGTACTTC; cdr3_aa: CASSLDTRSYEQYF
clone_size: -; j_call: TRBJ2-4; d_call: -; v_call: TRBV5-4; cdr3_nt: TGTGCCAGCAGCCCAACGGGGGAAAACATTCAGTACTTC; cdr3_aa: CASSPTGENIQYF
clone_size: -; j_call: TRBJ2-2; d_call: -; v_call: TRBV5-1; cdr3_nt: TGCGCCAGCAGCTTCCCAGGGGAAAACACCGGGGAGCTGTTTTTT; cdr3_aa: CASSFPGENTGELFF
clone_size: -; j_call: TRBJ2-2; d_call: -; v_call: TRBV30; cdr3_nt: TGTGCCTGGAAGGTCACGGGAGATCACGGGGAGCTGTTTTTT; cdr3_aa: CAWKVTGDHGELFF
clone_size: -; j_call: TRBJ1-6; d_call: -; v_call: TRBV3-1/TRBV3-2; cdr3_nt: TGTGCCAGCAGCCAAGATCCGGGAAATTCACCCCTCCACTTT; cdr3_aa: CASSQDPGNSPLHF
clone_size: once; j_call: TRBJ2-5; d_call: -; v_call: TRBV10-3; cdr3_nt: TGTGCCACCACGGAACAGGGTGGAGAGACCCAGTACTTC; cdr3_aa: CATTEQGGETQYF
clone_size: -; j_call: TRBJ2-2; d_call: TRBD2; v_call: TRBV9; cdr3_nt: TGTGCCAGCAGCGTAGTAGCGGGGGACACCGGGGAGCTGTTTTTT; cdr3_aa: CASSVVAGDTGELFF
clone_size: -; j_call: TRBJ2-2; d_call: -; v_call: TRBV6-5; cdr3_nt: TGTGCCAGCAGAAGGACAACGAACACCGGGGAGCTGTTTTTT; cdr3_aa: CASRRTTNTGELFF
clone_size: -; j_call: TRBJ2-1; d_call: TRBD2; v_call: TRBV6-2/TRBV6-3; cdr3_nt: TGTGCCAGCAGTCGCGGGACTAGCGGGAGGGGGTTCGGCAATGAGCAGTTCTTC; cdr3_aa: CASSRGTSGRGFGNEQFF
clone_size: -; j_call: TRBJ2-2; d_call: -; v_call: TRBV19; cdr3_nt: TGTGCCAGTAGGCATTCCCGACTTAAGGCCGGGGAGCTGTTTTTT; cdr3_aa: CASRHSRLKAGELFF
clone_size: -; j_call: TRBJ2-7; d_call: TRBD1; v_call: TRBV9; cdr3_nt: TGTGCCAGCAATCACGGACAGGTGAATTACGAGCAGTACTTC; cdr3_aa: CASNHGQVNYEQYF
clone_size: -; j_call: TRBJ1-2; d_call: -; v_call: TRBV6-6; cdr3_nt: TGTGCCAGCAGCGCAGGGTTATTATATGGCTACACCTTC; cdr3_aa: CASSAGLLYGYTF
clone_size: -; j_call: TRBJ2-1; d_call: TRBD2; v_call: TRBV30; cdr3_nt: TGTGCCTGGAGTCCACGACTAGCGGGAGCGGGTGTGGATGAGCAGTTCTTC; cdr3_aa: CAWSPRLAGAGVDEQFF
clone_size: -; j_call: TRBJ1-2; d_call: TRBD1; v_call: TRBV19; cdr3_nt: TGTGCCAGTAGTTCATCCGGGACAGGGCGCTTTGGCTACACCTTC; cdr3_aa: CASSSSGTGRFGYTF
clone_size: -; j_call: TRBJ2-3; d_call: TRBD1; v_call: TRBV4-3; cdr3_nt: TGCGCCAGCAGCCAAGATCTTGACAGGGGGCTAAGAGATACGCAGTATTTT; cdr3_aa: CASSQDLDRGLRDTQYF
clone_size: -; j_call: TRBJ2-1; d_call: TRBD2; v_call: TRBV24-1; cdr3_nt: TGTGCCACCAGTGACACTAGCGGGGCAAGCTCCTACAATGAGCAGTTCTTC; cdr3_aa: CATSDTSGASSYNEQFF
clone_size: -; j_call: TRBJ1-1; d_call: TRBD1; v_call: TRBV29-1; cdr3_nt: TGCAGCGCCTGGGACAGGAACACTGAAGCTTTCTTT; cdr3_aa: CSAWDRNTEAFF
clone_size: -; j_call: TRBJ2-7; d_call: TRBD1; v_call: TRBV10-3; cdr3_nt: TGTGCCATTGGGACAGGGACTTACGAGCAGTACTTC; cdr3_aa: CAIGTGTYEQYF
clone_size: -; j_call: TRBJ1-1; d_call: -; v_call: TRBV3-1/TRBV3-2; cdr3_nt: TGTGCCAGCAGCCAAGATACTAACACTGAAGCTTTCTTT; cdr3_aa: CASSQDTNTEAFF
clone_size: -; j_call: TRBJ1-3; d_call: -; v_call: TRBV3-1/TRBV3-2; cdr3_nt: TGTGCCAGCAGCCCCCGCGGGGGAGGAAACACCATATATTTT; cdr3_aa: CASSPRGGGNTIYF
clone_size: -; j_call: TRBJ1-5; d_call: -; v_call: TRBV3-1/TRBV3-2; cdr3_nt: TGTGCCAGCAGCCAAGGTCGACGGGAGCCCCAGCATTTT; cdr3_aa: CASSQGRREPQHF
clone_size: -; j_call: TRBJ1-2; d_call: TRBD1; v_call: TRBV11-2; cdr3_nt: TGTGCCAGCAGCGTGGAGGGGGCGCTTAACTATGGCTACACCTTC; cdr3_aa: CASSVEGALNYGYTF
clone_size: -; j_call: TRBJ1-2; d_call: TRBD1; v_call: TRBV5-1; cdr3_nt: TGCGCCAGCAGCTTGGGACAGGGGAATCGCTACACCTTC; cdr3_aa: CASSLGQGNRYTF
clone_size: -; j_call: TRBJ2-5; d_call: TRBD2; v_call: TRBV7-2; cdr3_nt: TGTGCCAGCAGCTTATCAGCGGGATTCCAAGAGACCCAGTACTTC; cdr3_aa: CASSLSAGFQETQYF
clone_size: -; j_call: TRBJ1-1; d_call: TRBD1; v_call: TRBV11-3; cdr3_nt: TGTGCCAGCAGCGCTGGGACAGGGAGGTGGAACACTGAAGCTTTCTTT; cdr3_aa: CASSAGTGRWNTEAFF
clone_size: once; j_call: TRBJ2-7; d_call: TRBD2; v_call: TRBV11-3; cdr3_nt: TGTGCCAGCAGCTTGGGCGGGAGTTTCTACGAGCAGTACTTC; cdr3_aa: CASSLGGSFYEQYF
clone_size: -; j_call: TRBJ2-1; d_call: TRBD2; v_call: TRBV5-4; cdr3_nt: TGTGCCAGCAGCTTGGAACTAGCGAATCTTGAGCAGTTCTTC; cdr3_aa: CASSLELANLEQFF
clone_size: -; j_call: TRBJ1-4; d_call: -; v_call: TRBV4-1; cdr3_nt: TGCGCCAGCAGCCAAAGCCCTACTAATGAAAAACTGTTTTTT; cdr3_aa: CASSQSPTNEKLFF
clone_size: -; j_call: TRBJ2-7; d_call: TRBD1; v_call: TRBV18; cdr3_nt: TGTGCCAGCTCACCGGGACAGGGGTCCTACGAGCAGTACTTC; cdr3_aa: CASSPGQGSYEQYF
clone_size: few; j_call: TRBJ2-7; d_call: -; v_call: TRBV4-1; cdr3_nt: TGCGCCAGCAGCCAAGAATCGGACTTCACCAACCCCTACGAGCAGTACTTC; cdr3_aa: CASSQESDFTNPYEQYF
clone_size: -; j_call: TRBJ1-1; d_call: -; v_call: TRBV20-1; cdr3_nt: TGCAGTGCTAGAAAAGGGGCTGAAGCTTTCTTT; cdr3_aa: CSARKGAEAFF
clone_size: -; j_call: TRBJ1-2; d_call: -; v_call: TRBV14; cdr3_nt: TGTGCCAGCAGCCCGACAGTTTTGGGTGGCTACACCTTC; cdr3_aa: CASSPTVLGGYTF
clone_size: -; j_call: TRBJ2-3; d_call: -; v_call: TRBV4-3; cdr3_nt: TGCGCCAGCAGCCAAGACTATGTACAGGGCGGATGGGGCACAGATACGCAGTATTTT; cdr3_aa: CASSQDYVQGGWGTDTQYF
clone_size: -; j_call: TRBJ2-7; d_call: TRBD2; v_call: TRBV27; cdr3_nt: TGTGCCAGCAGTTTGTTGGATTCAGCGGGAGCTACCTACGAGCAGTACTTC; cdr3_aa: CASSLLDSAGATYEQYF
clone_size: -; j_call: TRBJ2-5; d_call: TRBD2; v_call: TRBV2; cdr3_nt: TGTGCCAGAATGTCTAGCGGGGGGAGTGAGACCCAGTACTTC; cdr3_aa: CARMSSGGSETQYF